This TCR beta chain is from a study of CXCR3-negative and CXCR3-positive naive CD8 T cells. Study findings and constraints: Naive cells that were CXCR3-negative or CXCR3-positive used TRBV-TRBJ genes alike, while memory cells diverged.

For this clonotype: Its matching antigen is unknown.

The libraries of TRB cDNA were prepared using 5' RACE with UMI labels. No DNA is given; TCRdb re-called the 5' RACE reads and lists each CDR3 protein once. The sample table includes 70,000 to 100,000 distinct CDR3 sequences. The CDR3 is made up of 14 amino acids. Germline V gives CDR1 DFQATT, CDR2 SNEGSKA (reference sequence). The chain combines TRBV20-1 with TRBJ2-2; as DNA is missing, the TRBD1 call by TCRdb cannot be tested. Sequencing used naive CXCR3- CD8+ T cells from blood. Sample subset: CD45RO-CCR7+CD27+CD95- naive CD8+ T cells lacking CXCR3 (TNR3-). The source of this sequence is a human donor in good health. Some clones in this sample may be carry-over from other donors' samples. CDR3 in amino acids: CSAPGTDNTGELFF.